This T cell receptor beta chain was found in a study of graft-versus-host responses after intestinal transplantation. Across the study: Multivisceral, liver-intestinal, or isolated intestinal transplants were given to recipients. After anti-thymocyte globulin induction, recipients took tacrolimus and steroids for approximately three years.

Produced via immunoSEQ multiplex PCR; TCRdb's table is partial and in-frame only. The table lists tens of thousands of clones, over 75% of them singletons. The V gene end was trimmed by 3 bases and the J gene end by 4 bases; junction bases not matched to a gene: 4. The CDR3 totals 15 residues. The germline V gene has CDR1 LNHDA and CDR2 SQIVND (reference sequence). About this clone itself: The antigen is not known.

Study-wide results and limits: High graft-versus-host to host-versus-graft T cell clonal ratios marked allografts of patients with graft-donor macrochimerism.

The clonotype comes from a human donor who received an intestinal transplant. Here the sequenced sample was unstimulated CD8+ T cells sorted from spleen or lymph node cells, taken before intestinal transplant. The chain has TRBV19 and TRBJ2-7; 12 bases agree with TRBD1. Here the CDR3 DNA reads TGTGCCAGTAGTATCGGGACAGGGGGCCCTTACGAGCAGTACTTC. Its protein product is CASSIGTGGPYEQYF.